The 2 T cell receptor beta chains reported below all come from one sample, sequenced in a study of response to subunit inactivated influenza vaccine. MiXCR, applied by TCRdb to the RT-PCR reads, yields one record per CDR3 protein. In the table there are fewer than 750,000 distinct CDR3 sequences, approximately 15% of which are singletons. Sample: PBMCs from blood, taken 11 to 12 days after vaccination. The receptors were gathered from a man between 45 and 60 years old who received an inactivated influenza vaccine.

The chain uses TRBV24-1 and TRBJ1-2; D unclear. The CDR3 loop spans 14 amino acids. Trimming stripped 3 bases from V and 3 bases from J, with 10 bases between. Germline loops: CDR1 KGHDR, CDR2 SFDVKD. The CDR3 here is CATSDRGNHYGYTF. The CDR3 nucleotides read TGTGCCACCAGTGATCGAGGAAACCACTATGGCTACACCTTC.

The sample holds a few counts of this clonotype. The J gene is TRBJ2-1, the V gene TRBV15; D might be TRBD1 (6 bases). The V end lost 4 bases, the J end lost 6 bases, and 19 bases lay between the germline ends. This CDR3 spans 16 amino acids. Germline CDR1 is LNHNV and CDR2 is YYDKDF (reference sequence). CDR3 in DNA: TGTGCCACCAGCACCCGAACAGGGTTTGGAGGCAATGAGCAGTTCTTC. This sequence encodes CATSTRTGFGGNEQFF.